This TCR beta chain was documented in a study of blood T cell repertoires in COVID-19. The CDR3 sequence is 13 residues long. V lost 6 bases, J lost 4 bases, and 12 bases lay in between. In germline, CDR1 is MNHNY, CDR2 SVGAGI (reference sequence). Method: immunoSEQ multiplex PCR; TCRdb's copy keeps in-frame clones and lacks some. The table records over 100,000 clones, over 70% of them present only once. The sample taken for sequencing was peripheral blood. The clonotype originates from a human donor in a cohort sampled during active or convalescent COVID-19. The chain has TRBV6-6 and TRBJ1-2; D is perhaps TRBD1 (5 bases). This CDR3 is CASSLVGGYGYTF. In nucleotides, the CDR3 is TGTGCCAGCAGCCTAGTCGGGGGCTATGGCTACACCTTC.